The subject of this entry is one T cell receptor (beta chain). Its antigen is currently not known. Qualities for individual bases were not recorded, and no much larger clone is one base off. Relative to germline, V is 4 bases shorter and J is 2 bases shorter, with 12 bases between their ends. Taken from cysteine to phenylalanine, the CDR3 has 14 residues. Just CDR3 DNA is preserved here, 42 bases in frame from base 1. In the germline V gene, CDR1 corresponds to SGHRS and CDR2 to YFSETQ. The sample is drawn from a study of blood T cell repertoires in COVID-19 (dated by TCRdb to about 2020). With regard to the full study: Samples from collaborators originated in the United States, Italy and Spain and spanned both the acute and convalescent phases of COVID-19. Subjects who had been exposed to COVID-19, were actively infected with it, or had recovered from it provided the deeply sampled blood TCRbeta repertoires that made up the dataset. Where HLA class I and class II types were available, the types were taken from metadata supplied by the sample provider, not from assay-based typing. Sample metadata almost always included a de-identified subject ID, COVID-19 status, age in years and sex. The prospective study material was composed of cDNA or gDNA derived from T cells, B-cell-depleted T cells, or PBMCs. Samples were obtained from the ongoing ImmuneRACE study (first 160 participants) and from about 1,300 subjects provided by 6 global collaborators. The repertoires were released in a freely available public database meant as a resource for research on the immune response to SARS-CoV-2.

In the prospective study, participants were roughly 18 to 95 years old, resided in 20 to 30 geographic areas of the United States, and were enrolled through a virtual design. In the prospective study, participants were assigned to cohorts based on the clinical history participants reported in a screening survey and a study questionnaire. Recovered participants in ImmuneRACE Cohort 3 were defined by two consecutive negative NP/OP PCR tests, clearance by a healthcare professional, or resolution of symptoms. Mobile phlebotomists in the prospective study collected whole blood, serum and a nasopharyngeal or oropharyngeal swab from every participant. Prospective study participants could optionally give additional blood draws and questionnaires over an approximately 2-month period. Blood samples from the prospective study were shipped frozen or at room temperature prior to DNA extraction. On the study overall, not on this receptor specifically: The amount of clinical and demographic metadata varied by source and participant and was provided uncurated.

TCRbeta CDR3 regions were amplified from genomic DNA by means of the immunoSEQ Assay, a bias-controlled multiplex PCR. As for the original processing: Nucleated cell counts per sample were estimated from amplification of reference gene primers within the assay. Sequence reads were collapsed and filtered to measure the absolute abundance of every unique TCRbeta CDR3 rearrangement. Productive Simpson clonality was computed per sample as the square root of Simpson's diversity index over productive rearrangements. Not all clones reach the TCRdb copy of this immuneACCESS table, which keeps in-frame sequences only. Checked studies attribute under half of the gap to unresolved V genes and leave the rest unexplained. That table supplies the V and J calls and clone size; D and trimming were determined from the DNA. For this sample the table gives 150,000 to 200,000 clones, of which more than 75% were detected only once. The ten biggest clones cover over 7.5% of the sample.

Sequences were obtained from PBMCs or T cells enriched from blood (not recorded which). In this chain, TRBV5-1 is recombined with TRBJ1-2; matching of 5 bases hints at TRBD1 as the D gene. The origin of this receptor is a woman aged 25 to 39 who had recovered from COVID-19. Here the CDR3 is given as CASSPAGNNYGYTF. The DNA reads TGCGCCAGCAGCCCGGCAGGGAACAACTATGGCTACACCTTC.